Listed below are T cell receptor beta chains from one sample, sequenced in a study of blood T cell repertoires in COVID-19. TCRdb's copy holds only in-frame clones and misses some; the assay was immunoSEQ multiplex PCR. The repertoire holds about 150,000 clones, with 88% as singletons. The sample comprised peripheral blood. These receptor sequences come from a woman in her seventies with acute or convalescent COVID-19. Each CDR3 is given without its conserved first and last residue. Expanded clones get a size class; other rows say once, few or many, or leave the size out.

>TRBV7-2|.|TRBJ2-1
ASSLRGTSGPYNEQF
>TRBV11-2|.|TRBJ2-1
ASSNRDPLGNEQF
>TRBV6-5|.|TRBJ1-5
ASSYGQINQPQH
>TRBV24-1|.|TRBJ1-2
ATSSRTGYGYT
>TRBV3-1/TRBV3-2|.|TRBJ1-6
ASSQPSGVFYNSPLH
>TRBV7-2|.|TRBJ1-2
ASSLYGGSYYNGYT
>TRBV5-5|.|TRBJ1-4
ASSQGGAPHEKLF
>TRBV4-3|.|TRBJ1-2
ASSREGTGNYGYT
>TRBV12-3/TRBV12-4|once|TRBJ1-1
ATIVRMNTEAF
>TRBV6-1|.|TRBJ1-5
ASSDFSAGTESQPQH
>TRBV6-5|.|TRBJ1-4
ASSLGQGRKLF
>TRBV10-3|.|TRBJ2-1
AISESDRGSDNEQF
>TRBV19|.|TRBJ2-3
ASSMGRAGGVTDTQY
>TRBV7-9|.|TRBJ2-5
ASSLGDRGLQETQY
>TRBV19|.|TRBJ1-5
ASSIVFSTGGNQPQH
>TRBV4-3|.|TRBJ1-1
ASSQNTRVMNTEAF
>TRBV27|.|TRBJ1-1
ASSSVPPPRGTEAF
>TRBV9|.|TRBJ2-5
ASSVVASAATQY
>TRBV18|.|TRBJ1-1
ASSPPRTGFTEAF
>TRBV4-2|.|TRBJ2-3
ASSHVTDTQY
>TRBV7-9|.|TRBJ2-5
ASSLQGGVQETQY
>TRBV12-3/TRBV12-4|few|TRBJ1-2
ASSFFSGYGYT
>TRBV5-8|once|TRBJ1-2
ASSLRRVGGYT
>TRBV28|.|TRBJ2-5
ASSEPGQQETQY
>TRBV11-2|.|TRBJ1-2
ASSLVGQGDYGYT
>TRBV19|few|TRBJ2-6
ASSAQRGAPGANVLT
>TRBV19|.|TRBJ1-2
ASGGQGRGSIDGYT
>TRBV7-9|.|TRBJ2-1
ASSLPQATAYNEQF
>TRBV2|.|TRBJ2-1
ASSEQASSYNEQF
>TRBV14|.|TRBJ1-6
ASSQEVTGRNSPLH
>TRBV7-2|.|TRBJ2-7
ASSLVDFSYEQY
>TRBV27|.|TRBJ2-3
ASSLYLRGVDTQY
>TRBV6-2/TRBV6-3|.|TRBJ1-6
ASSYSSGAVNNSPLH
>TRBV7-8|.|TRBJ1-1
ASSWDSYTEAF
>TRBV7-8|.|TRBJ2-7
ASSREVYVGGAYEQY
>TRBV19|.|TRBJ1-5
ASSRGQSTRPQH
>TRBV5-1|.|TRBJ2-6
ASSLLGTGYLGANVLT
>TRBV19|once|TRBJ1-1
ASSRLPGSEAF
>TRBV3-1/TRBV3-2|.|TRBJ2-3
ASSRDRVWDTQY
>TRBV6-4|.|TRBJ2-5
ASSDSGLAGLQETQY
>TRBV11-2|.|TRBJ2-3
ASSLVTGGPDTQY
>TRBV7-9|medium-sized|TRBJ1-1
ASSGQGNTEAF
>TRBV6-5|.|TRBJ1-2
ATRDRASYGYT
>TRBV7-9|few|TRBJ1-2
ASSLGWDREFNYGYT
>TRBV9|.|TRBJ2-2
ASSVQGTGELF
>TRBV6-5|.|TRBJ1-2
ASSRDNSYGYT
>TRBV12-3/TRBV12-4|many|TRBJ2-2
ASKQGGTGELF
>TRBV6-6|few|TRBJ2-4
ASSDGGAKNIQY
>TRBV7-8|.|TRBJ1-5
ASSSGGYQPQH
>TRBV27|few|TRBJ1-6
ASSLSSPPGQLFLYSPLH
>TRBV25-1|.|TRBJ1-1
ASSEFPGGAAEAF
>TRBV5-1|.|TRBJ1-6
ASSLSNPSYNSPLH
>TRBV18|.|TRBJ2-3
ASSPEQVPDTQY
>TRBV30|.|TRBJ1-5
AWSEFGSQPQH
>TRBV28|.|TRBJ2-6
ASSLQGAGANVLT
>TRBV10-3|few|TRBJ1-2
AISFRGESYGYT
>TRBV6-5|.|TRBJ2-1
ASRVQAGYEQF